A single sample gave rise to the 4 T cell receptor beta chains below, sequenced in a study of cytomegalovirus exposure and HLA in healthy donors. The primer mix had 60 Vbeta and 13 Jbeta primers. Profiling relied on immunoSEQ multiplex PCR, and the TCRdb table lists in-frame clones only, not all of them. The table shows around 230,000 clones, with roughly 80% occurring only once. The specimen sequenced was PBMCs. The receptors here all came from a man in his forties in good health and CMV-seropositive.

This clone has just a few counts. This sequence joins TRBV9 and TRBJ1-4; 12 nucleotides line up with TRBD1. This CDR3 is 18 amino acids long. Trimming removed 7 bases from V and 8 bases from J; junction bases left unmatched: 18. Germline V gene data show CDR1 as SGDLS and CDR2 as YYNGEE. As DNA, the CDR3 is TGTGCCAGCGGTGAAGGGACAGGGGGCGGCGGGGCGGCGGAAAAACTGTTTTTT. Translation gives CASGEGTGGGGAAEKLFF.

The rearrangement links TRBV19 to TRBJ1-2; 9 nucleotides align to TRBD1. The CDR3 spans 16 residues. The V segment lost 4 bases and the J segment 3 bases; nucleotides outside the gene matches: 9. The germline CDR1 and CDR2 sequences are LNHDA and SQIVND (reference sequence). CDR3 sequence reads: CASSTDQQGADYGYTF. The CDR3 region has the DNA TGTGCCAGTAGTACAGATCAACAGGGGGCAGACTATGGCTACACCTTC.

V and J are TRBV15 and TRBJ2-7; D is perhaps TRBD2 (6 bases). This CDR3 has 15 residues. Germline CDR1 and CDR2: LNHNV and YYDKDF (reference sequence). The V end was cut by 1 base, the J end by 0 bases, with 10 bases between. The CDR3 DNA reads TGTGCCACCAGCAGAGGTTCTAGCGCCTCCTACGAGCAGTACTTC. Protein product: CATSRGSSASYEQYF.

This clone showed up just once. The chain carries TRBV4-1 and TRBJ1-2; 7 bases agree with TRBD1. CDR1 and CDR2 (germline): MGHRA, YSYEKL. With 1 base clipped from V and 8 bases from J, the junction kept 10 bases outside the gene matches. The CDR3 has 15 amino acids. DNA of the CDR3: TGCGCCAGCAGCCAAGCACAGGGGCCCGGTAGGGGCTACACCTTC. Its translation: CASSQAQGPGRGYTF.